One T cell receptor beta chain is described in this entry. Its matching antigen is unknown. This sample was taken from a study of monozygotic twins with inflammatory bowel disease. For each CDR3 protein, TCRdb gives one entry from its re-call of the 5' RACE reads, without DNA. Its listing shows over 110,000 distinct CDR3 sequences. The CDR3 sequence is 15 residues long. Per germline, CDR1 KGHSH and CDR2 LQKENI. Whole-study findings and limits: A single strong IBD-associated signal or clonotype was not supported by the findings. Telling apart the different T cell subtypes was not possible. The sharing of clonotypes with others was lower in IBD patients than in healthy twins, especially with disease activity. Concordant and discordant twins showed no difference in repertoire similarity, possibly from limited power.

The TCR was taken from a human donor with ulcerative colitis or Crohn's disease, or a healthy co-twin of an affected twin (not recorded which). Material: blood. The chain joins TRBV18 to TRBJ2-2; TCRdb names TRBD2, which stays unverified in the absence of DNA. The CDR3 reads CASSPPRGGTGELFF.